This TCR beta chain was recovered during a study of blood T cell repertoires in COVID-19. The wider study: There were acute and convalescent COVID-19 samples, and they came from the United States, Italy and Spain. Sources were T cells, B-cell-depleted T cells, or PBMCs; the material itself was cDNA or gDNA.

This CDR3 region has 13 residues. Trimming took 5 bases from V and 8 from J; bases not matched to a gene: 6. Germline V gene sequence: CDR1 SGHRS, CDR2 YFSETQ. As processed by the authors: How many nucleated cells were present was estimated from reference gene primer amplification. Generated by immunoSEQ multiplex PCR, the TCRdb table keeps only in-frame clones and is missing some. Clonal size and the V and J genes are those of that table, whereas D and trimming came from the DNA. Among 150,000 to 200,000 clones listed, approximately 85% were seen once. The chain joins TRBV5-1 to TRBJ1-4, with 7 bases aligning to TRBD1. The sequenced sample was peripheral blood. This clonotype was sampled from a man between 60 and 70 years old who had recovered from COVID-19. The CDR3 loop reads CASRTGPREKLFF. The CDR3 DNA follows: TGCGCCAGCAGGACAGGGCCGCGGGAAAAACTGTTTTTT.